This T cell receptor (beta chain) was documented in a study of OX40 agonist ivuxolimab in advanced cancers. Study summary: Three patients responded partially, comprising one with hepatocellular carcinoma and two with cutaneous melanoma.

Sequencing used immunoSEQ multiplex PCR; TCRdb keeps in-frame clones, though not all of them. Among 40,000 or so clones listed, around 92% were seen once. Anyone with autoimmune disease history or systemic immunosuppression was excluded. The CDR3 has 15 residues. V dropped 5 bases and J dropped 6 bases, with 19 bases sitting between them. The V gene's germline CDR1 is MNHNS and CDR2 SASEGT. The source of this sequence is an adult with an advanced solid tumor such as melanoma, head and neck, liver or kidney cancer. The sample was CD4+ or CD8+ T cells sorted from blood, taken in a trial of the OX40 agonist ivuxolimab. V and J are TRBV6-1 and TRBJ1-1; maybe TRBD1 (6 bases). DNA of the CDR3: TGTGCCAGCAGTCGACGGACCCGTGAGGGGGCTGAAGCTTTCTTT. Protein: CASSRRTREGAEAFF.